What follows are 13 T cell receptor beta chains derived from one specimen sequenced in a study of blood T cell repertoires in COVID-19. Sequencing used immunoSEQ multiplex PCR; TCRdb keeps in-frame clones, though not all of them. The profile covers some 210,000 clones, with around 89% appearing a single time and about 5% taken by the ten largest. The sample consisted of peripheral blood. Receptors originate from a woman aged 40 to 50 with acute or convalescent COVID-19.

This sequence joins TRBV7-3 and TRBJ2-2; the match to TRBD1 covers 7 bases. This CDR3 is 15 amino acids long. After removal of 5 bases from V and 7 bases from J, the junction contained 10 bases not matched to a gene. Germline CDR1 and CDR2: SGHTA and FQGTGA. Written as DNA, the CDR3 is TGTGCCAGCAGCACCCGACAGGGCGGCGGCGGGGAGCTGTTTTTT. It is translated as CASSTRQGGGGELFF.

The chain is built from TRBV5-1 and TRBJ2-3; D is unresolved. CDR1 is SGHRS, CDR2 YFSETQ, per germline. The CDR3 sequence is 14 residues long. The V gene lost 0 bases and the J gene lost 3 bases, with 8 bases spanning the gap. The CDR3 DNA is TGCGCCAGCAGCTTGGGAGACACGACAGATACGCAGTATTTT. It yields the protein CASSLGDTTDTQYF. Drawing the rest from reference TRBV5-1 and TRBJ2-3, the complete variable domain is KAGVTQTPRYLIKTRGQQVTLSCSPISGHRSVSWYQQTPGQGLQFLFEYFSETQRNKGNFPGRFSGRQFSNSRSEMNVSTLELGDSALYLCASSLGDTTDTQYFGPGTRLTVL.

This clone was detected once. The rearrangement uses TRBV6-6 and TRBJ2-6, with 8 positions matching TRBD1. V was clipped by 5 bases and J by 0 bases; unmatched bases: 6. Per germline, CDR1 MNHNY and CDR2 SVGAGI (reference sequence). The CDR3 has 17 residues. The CDR3 protein is CASSLTGGFSGANVLTF. CDR3 nucleotides: TGTGCCAGCAGTCTAACAGGGGGATTCTCTGGGGCCAACGTCCTGACTTTC.

The chain couples TRBV6-1 to TRBJ1-4, with a tentative D call TRBD1 (5 bases). V was trimmed by 1 base and J by 7 bases, leaving 13 bases between them. The CDR3 covers 15 residues. Germline lookup yields CDR1 MNHNS and CDR2 SASEGT. Here the CDR3 DNA reads TGTGCCAGCAGTGAAGTAACCAGGGACTTTGAAAAACTGTTTTTT. This codes for CASSEVTRDFEKLFF.

A few counts support this clone. V is TRBV7-9 and J is TRBJ2-7; 14 bases are a match to TRBD2. The junction had 2 bases not matched to a gene; V was cut back by 3 bases and J by 4 bases. The CDR3 is made up of 15 amino acids. Germline CDR1 SEHNR, CDR2 FQNEAQ (reference sequence). The CDR3 DNA is TGTGCCAGCAGCTTGGGACTAGCGGGGGAATACGAGCAGTACGTC. Translation: CASSLGLAGEYEQYV.

V gene TRBV6-1 combines with J gene TRBJ2-2; 10 bases fit TRBD1. The germline CDR1 and CDR2 sequences are MNHNS and SASEGT. This CDR3 has 16 residues. V was clipped by 3 bases and J by 4 bases; unmatched bases: 5. The CDR3 region is CASSDGTGVGTGELFF. CDR3 in DNA: TGTGCCAGCAGTGACGGGACAGGGGTGGGCACCGGGGAGCTGTTTTTT.

The genes are TRBV6-5 and TRBJ2-3; D may be TRBD2 (5 bases). From germline, CDR1 is MNHEY and CDR2 SVGAGI. The CDR3 runs to 14 residues. The V and J ends lost 8 bases and 0 bases respectively, with 12 bases between them. The CDR3, as DNA: TGTGCCAGCCAGGCGGGCGTTAGCACAGATACGCAGTATTTT. It is translated as CASQAGVSTDTQYF.

The chain joins TRBV3-1 (or the pseudogene TRBV3-2) to TRBJ1-6, with TRBD1 as a possible D gene (5 bases). Trimming took off 2 bases at V and 9 bases at J, with 14 bases between the two ends. CDR3 size: 15 residues. Per germline, CDR1 LGHDT and CDR2 YNNKEL (reference sequence). The CDR3 sequence: CASSQTGLNTSPLHF. CDR3 coding DNA: TGTGCCAGCAGCCAAACGGGACTGAACACTTCACCCCTCCACTTT.

The V call is TRBV28, the J call TRBJ2-1; TRBD2 might be the D (7 bases). Trimming shortened V by 5 bases and J by 6 bases, and 20 bases separated the two germline ends. CDR1 MDHEN and CDR2 SYDVKM come from the germline V gene. The CDR3 length is 16 residues. CDR3 coding DNA: TGTGCCAGCAGTCCACCCTGGGGAGGGGGTGGCAATGAGCAGTTCTTC. This sequence encodes CASSPPWGGGGNEQFF.

V is TRBV5-4 and J is TRBJ1-2; TRBD1 matches at 11 bases. Germline V lookup: CDR1 SGHNT, CDR2 YYREEE (reference sequence). CDR3 length equals 16 residues. The ends lost 1 base at V and 3 bases at J; junction bases unmatched: 5. For the CDR3, the DNA is TGTGCCAGCAGCTTGCCTCGGACAGGGGGCGACTATGGCTACACCTTC. As protein: CASSLPRTGGDYGYTF.

This chain connects TRBV19 to TRBJ1-4, with D possibly TRBD1 on 5 matching bases. This CDR3 has 15 residues. Trimming removed 1 base from V and 10 bases from J, with 16 bases in between. CDR1 and CDR2 (germline): LNHDA, SQIVND (reference sequence). CDR3 amino acids: CASSIGGTVSGKLFF. DNA for the CDR3: TGTGCCAGTAGTATAGGCGGGACCGTATCTGGAAAACTGTTTTTT.

V usage is TRBV5-1 and J usage is TRBJ2-1; 9 bases fit TRBD2. Trimming took 3 bases from V and 4 from J; bases not matched to a gene: 14. The CDR3 is 18 amino acids. Germline V gene data show CDR1 as SGHRS and CDR2 as YFSETQ. CDR3 loop: CASSSEGRSGGQYNEQFF. For the CDR3, the DNA is TGCGCCAGCAGCTCGGAGGGCCGGAGCGGGGGGCAGTACAATGAGCAGTTCTTC.

The chain joins TRBV5-3 to TRBJ2-3; D possibly corresponds to TRBD1 (6 bases). TRBV5-3 is an ORF, with its function uncertain. V lost 8 bases and J 4 bases, leaving 20 bases between the germline ends. This CDR3 has 15 residues. The CDR3 DNA sequence: TGTGCCAGTCCCCCTGTGGACAGCCTTCCAGATACGCAGTATTTT. It translates to CASPPVDSLPDTQYF.